This record looks at one T cell receptor beta chain sequence and its context. Primed by a sample-barcoded 5' primer and a J-beta primer mix, a second PCR proceeded for about 7 to 12 cycles. TCRdb re-called the 5' RACE reads with MiXCR, one entry per CDR3 protein. Here the sample spans hundreds of thousands of distinct CDR3 sequences, around 50% being singletons. Germline V gene data show CDR1 as KGHDR and CDR2 as SFDVKD. Trimming cost V 4 bases and J 8 bases; bases outside gene matches: 10. CDR3 length: 16 residues. The data were taken from a study of blood T cells in healthy people across ages. Across the study: Using template switching, researchers captured about one barcoded beta molecule for each two T cells.

A minimum of 6 million PBMCs was isolated per sample. The sequence was obtained from a woman aged 80 or over in good health. The chain uses TRBV24-1 and TRBJ2-2, with TRBD1 matching 9 bases. Sequenced: blood. The DNA for the CDR3 is TGTGCCACCAGTGACTGGACAGGGGCGGAGGCTGGGGAGCTGTTTTTT. This codes for CATSDWTGAEAGELFF.